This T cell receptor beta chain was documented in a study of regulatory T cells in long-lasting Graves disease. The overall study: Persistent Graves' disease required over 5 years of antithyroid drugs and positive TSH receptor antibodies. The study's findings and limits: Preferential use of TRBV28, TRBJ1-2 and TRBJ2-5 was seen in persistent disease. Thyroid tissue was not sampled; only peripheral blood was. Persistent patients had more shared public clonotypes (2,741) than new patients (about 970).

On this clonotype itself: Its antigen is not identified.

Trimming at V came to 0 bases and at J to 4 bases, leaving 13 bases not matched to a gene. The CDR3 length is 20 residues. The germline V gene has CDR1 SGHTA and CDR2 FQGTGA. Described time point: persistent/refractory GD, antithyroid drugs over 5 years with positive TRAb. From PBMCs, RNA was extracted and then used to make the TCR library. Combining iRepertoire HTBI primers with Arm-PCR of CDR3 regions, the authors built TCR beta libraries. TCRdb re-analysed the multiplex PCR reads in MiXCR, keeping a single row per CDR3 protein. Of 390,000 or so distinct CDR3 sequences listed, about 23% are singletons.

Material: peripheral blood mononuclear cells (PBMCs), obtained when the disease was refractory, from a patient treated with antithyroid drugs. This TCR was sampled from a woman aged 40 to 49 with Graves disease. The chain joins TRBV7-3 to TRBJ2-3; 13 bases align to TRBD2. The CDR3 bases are TGTGCCAGCAGCTTAACGGGCGGGGGACTAGCGGGACGGAAGGCAGATACGCAGTATTTT. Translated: CASSLTGGGLAGRKADTQYF.